Given below is one T cell receptor beta chain in context. The antigen is not known. These data are taken from a study of T cell responses to AZD1222 COVID-19 vaccine. Notes on the study in general: The donors showed a predominance of white British ancestry and of females, with possible underestimation of clonal diversity. Researchers took repertoire samples only after the peak T cell response had come. Seropositivity was recorded at baseline in only 6 or 7 AZD1222 recipients.

The ends were cut back, 4 bases at V and 1 base at J, with 8 bases in the middle. CDR1 and CDR2 (germline): SGHNT, YYREEE (reference sequence). CDR3 size: 13 residues. Second-dose timings of about 4 or about 12 weeks were pooled. Profiling relied on immunoSEQ multiplex PCR, and the TCRdb table lists in-frame clones only, not all of them. There are some 120,000 clones in the sample; 85% to 90% occur only once, and around 4.4% lies in the top ten. This sequence was found in an adult who received the AZD1222 COVID-19 vaccine. This chain uses TRBV5-4 with TRBJ1-1; D gene ambiguous. The sequences come from peripheral blood, collected 28 days after the second AZD1222 dose. As DNA, the CDR3 is TGTGCCAGCAGCCCCACATCGAACACTGAAGCTTTCTTT. Residues: CASSPTSNTEAFF.